The TCR beta chain described here comes from a study of Graves' ophthalmopathy and Graves' hyperthyroidism. Study-level information: The study drew peripheral blood at initial diagnosis, before any treatment.

Per the germline V gene, CDR1 is MDHEN and CDR2 is SYDVKM. V shed 6 bases and J 3 bases; nucleotides not matched to a gene: 7. The CDR3 consists of 15 residues. Points on this clonotype: Antigen specificity is unknown.

Broader study findings: It was with about 68% sensitivity and approximately 75% specificity that the model predicted ophthalmopathy progression.

CAS ≥3, NOSPECS ≥4, moderate-to-severe activity and duration under 3 months marked donors with ophthalmopathy. Around 10 ml of fresh blood yielded the PBMCs by density gradient. RNA served as the template for amplifying TCR beta CDR3 regions. The authors performed first-round RT-PCR with HTBI primers and then a second-round multiplex PCR. TCRdb analysed the multiplex PCR reads with MiXCR anew, one entry per CDR3 protein. The sample has some 390,000 distinct CDR3 sequences, around 20% seen once. This chain links TRBV28 with TRBJ1-1; 10 nucleotides align to TRBD1. This clonotype originated in a woman under 30 with Graves' ophthalmopathy. Sequencing was done on a sample of peripheral blood. CDR3 nucleotide sequence: TGTGCCAGCAGAACTCCGGGACAGGGGCACACTGAAGCTTTCTTT. It translates to CASRTPGQGHTEAFF.